The 8 T cell receptor beta chains below all came from one sample that was sequenced in a study of T cells in women clearing cervical HPV infection. The method was immunoSEQ multiplex PCR; TCRdb's version includes in-frame clones alone and lacks a portion of them. The sample table sets out about 48,000 clones. Sequencing used blood buffy coat. All receptors derive from a woman aged 18-70 years with a cervical HPV16 infection that either progressed to CIN3+ or cleared (not recorded which).

Concerning this clone itself: The read is 3 residues too short to cover the CDR3 end, so that end is filled in from the germline J gene. The chain joins TRBV7-8 to TRBJ1-1; D not certain. Germline-derived CDR1 and CDR2 are SGHVS and FQNEAQ. The CDR3 contains 14 residues. V dropped 0 bases and J dropped 4 bases, with 9 bases sitting between them. Partial CDR3 DNA: TGTGCCAGCAGCTTAGCGCGACATCGCACTGAA. Its translation: CASSLARHRTE. The CDR3, in full, reads CASSLARHRTEAFF.

Details on this clone: The CDR3 goes on 3 residues after the read ends, and that part is filled in from the germline J gene. V usage is TRBV11-1 and J usage is TRBJ1-1; D is unclear. Trimming left V 2 bases short and J 0 bases short, with 7 bases between. Germline values: CDR1 SGHAT, CDR2 FQDESV (reference sequence). The length of the CDR3 is 14 residues. CDR3 protein: CASSLTYMNTEAFF. CDR3 DNA, as far as it was read: TGTGCCAGCAGCTTAACATACATGAACACTGAA.

For this clone: The read ends 3 residues before the CDR3 terminus; that terminus is restored from the germline J gene. The chain joins TRBV28 to TRBJ1-5; D not resolved. Germline V CDR1 and CDR2: MDHEN, SYDVKM. The CDR3 covers 13 residues. Trimming pared 3 bases from V and 4 bases from J, leaving 7 bases between. This CDR3 reads CASSFVSNQPQHF. The sequenced CDR3 bases are TGTGCCAGCAGTTTTGTGTCGAATCAGCCC. Together with reference TRBV28 and TRBJ1-5, the CDR3 gives the full variable domain: DVKVTQSSRYLVKRTGEKVFLECVQDMDHENMFWYRQDPGLGLRLIYFSYDVKMKEKGDIPEGYSVSREKKERFSLILESASTNQTSMYLCASSFVSNQPQHFGDGTRLSIL.

Regarding this clone: The CDR3 end falls 3 residues outside the read, so it is completed with the germline J gene. The chain recombines TRBV28 with TRBJ2-7; 7 positions agree with TRBD1. The germline V gene has CDR1 MDHEN and CDR2 SYDVKM. This CDR3 comprises 16 residues. Unmatched junction bases numbered 15, after V lost 7 bases and J lost 3 bases. CDR3 amino acids: CASKPATGRISYEQYF. The DNA read from the CDR3 is TGTGCCAGCAAACCTGCGACAGGGAGAATAAGCTACGAG.

The sequenced CDR3 bases are TGCGCCAGCAGATCGGACAGGCATGAA. Its protein is CASRSDRHE. The CDR3 in its entirety is CASRSDRHEAFF. The rearrangement joins TRBV5-1 to TRBJ1-1; 7 bases line up with TRBD1. The read terminates 3 residues before the CDR3 end, so the remaining end is supplied by the germline J gene. CDR3 size: 12 residues. V gave up 5 bases and J gave up 7 bases; unmatched junction bases: 5. Germline values: CDR1 SGHRS, CDR2 YFSETQ.

With regard to this clone: With the read ending 3 residues before the CDR3 end, the germline J gene is used to fill in that end. The chain couples TRBV7-6 to TRBJ2-2, with D possibly matching TRBD2 (5 bases). V lost 1 base to trimming and J lost 4 bases, with 10 bases between them. Germline V gene lookup returns CDR1 SGHVS and CDR2 FNYEAQ. CDR3 length: 15 residues. CDR3 DNA (partial): TGTGCCAGCAGCTTAGACGGCGGACTCACCGGGGAG. The encoded protein is CASSLDGGLTGE. The entire CDR3 sequence reads CASSLDGGLTGELFF.

CDR3 in amino acids: CASSLSSGVGETQYF. CDR3 bases read: TGCGCCAGCAGCTTGAGCAGCGGGGTAGGGGAGACC. The chain recombines TRBV5-1 with TRBJ2-5, with 7 bases fitting TRBD2. The CDR3 goes on 3 residues after the read ends, and that part is filled in from the germline J gene. CDR3 length equals 15 residues. The V and J ends lost 1 base and 5 bases, in that order; junction bases with no gene match: 8. The V gene's germline CDR1 is SGHRS and CDR2 YFSETQ.

The CDR3 is CASSGRDEQFF. Partial CDR3 DNA: TGCGCCAGCAGTGGAAGGGATGAG. This chain links TRBV10-2 with TRBJ2-1, with unresolved D. Read coverage stops 3 residues before the CDR3 terminus; the germline J gene supplies the remainder. The CDR3 runs 11 residues. CDR1 and CDR2 from the germline V gene are WSHSY and SAAADI. V dropped 4 bases and J dropped 8 bases, with 6 bases sitting between them.